The TCR beta chain described here comes from a study of blood T cells in healthy people across ages. Through a sample-barcoded 5' primer and a J-beta primer mix, a second PCR was run for roughly 7 to 11 cycles. One entry per CDR3 protein, called by TCRdb with MiXCR from the 5' RACE reads. The table lists about a million distinct CDR3 sequences, just over 50% of them singletons. Germline trimming cut 6 bases from V and 11 bases from J; bases unmatched to any gene: 15. Germline lookup yields CDR1 MNHEY and CDR2 SVGAGI. The CDR3 totals 15 residues. The receptor's source is a woman in her fifties or sixties in good health. The rearrangement uses TRBV6-5 and TRBJ2-5; 10 positions agree with TRBD1. Sequences were obtained from blood. In DNA form, the CDR3 reads TGTGCCAGCAGCCCCTCCGGGACAGGGGACTACGGGCAGTACTTC. It encodes CASSPSGTGDYGQYF.